Below, 26 T cell receptor beta chains from the same sample are listed, as sequenced in a study of T cell changes during pregnancy in multiple sclerosis. Produced via immunoSEQ multiplex PCR; TCRdb's table is partial and in-frame only. The sample lists around 72,000 clones, 85% to 95% seen once, with less than 0.45% in the top ten. This sample comprised CD4+ T cells from peripheral blood mononuclear cells, obtained before pregnancy. These receptors all come from a female donor with multiple sclerosis, enrolled in a pregnancy study.

The chain combines TRBV7-2 with TRBJ2-7; 8 bases map to TRBD1. This CDR3 comprises 15 residues. Per germline, CDR1 SGHTA and CDR2 FQGNSA. V dropped 5 bases and J dropped 2; count of bases not matched to a gene: 8. The CDR3 is CASSLQGTGPYEQYF. The CDR3 region has the DNA TGTGCCAGCAGCCTACAAGGGACAGGCCCCTACGAGCAGTACTTC.

The chain has TRBV5-1 and TRBJ2-1; D remains ambiguous. V was clipped by 0 bases and J by 0 bases, with 7 bases between them. The germline V gene encodes CDR1 SGHRS and CDR2 YFSETQ. CDR3 length: 15 residues. CDR3 sequence: CASSLGLSSYNEQFF. CDR3 DNA: TGCGCCAGCAGCTTGGGCCTTAGCTCCTACAATGAGCAGTTCTTC.

The chain employs TRBV29-1 and TRBJ1-2; D is perhaps TRBD1 (6 bases). Per germline, CDR1 SQVTM and CDR2 ANQGSEA. This CDR3 contains 14 residues. The V and J ends lost 6 bases and 8 bases respectively, with 22 bases between them. The DNA for the CDR3 is TGCAGCGTGGGGGGAGGGGGAGAGTTTCGAGGCTACACCTTC. It yields the protein CSVGGGGEFRGYTF.

The V gene is TRBV18, the J gene TRBJ2-3; 12 positions match TRBD2. The J segment lost 3 bases and the V segment lost 3 bases, leaving 1 base of the junction unmatched. The CDR3 extends over 15 amino acids. Germline CDR1 reads KGHSH; CDR2 reads LQKENI. CDR3 in amino acids: CASSPGLAGTDTQYF. The CDR3 DNA reads TGTGCCAGCTCACCTGGACTAGCGGGAACAGATACGCAGTATTTT. Complete variable domain (other parts from reference TRBV18 and TRBJ2-3): NAGVMQNPRHLVRRRGQEARLRCSPMKGHSHVYWYRQLPEEGLKFMVYLQKENIIDESGMPKERFSAEFPKEGPSILRIQQVVRGDSAAYFCASSPGLAGTDTQYFGPGTRLTVL.

This clone was detected once. The chain carries TRBV7-9 and TRBJ2-1, with 7 nucleotides matching TRBD2. Trimming at V came to 3 bases and at J to 4 bases, leaving 6 bases not matched to a gene. The CDR3 is 15 residues long. Per germline, CDR1 SEHNR and CDR2 FQNEAQ (reference sequence). The CDR3 here is CASSFYLAVYNEQFF. The CDR3 DNA sequence: TGTGCCAGCAGCTTTTACCTAGCGGTATACAATGAGCAGTTCTTC.

The chain is built from TRBV7-9 and TRBJ1-6; 8 bases match TRBD1. CDR3 length equals 19 residues. Germline trimming cut 0 bases from V and 4 bases from J; bases unmatched to any gene: 11. Germline V gene data show CDR1 as SEHNR and CDR2 as FQNEAQ (reference sequence). CDR3 coding DNA: TGTGCCAGCAGCTTAGCGCTCAGCAGGGGGCGTGGGTATAATTCACCCCTCCACTTT. The encoded protein is CASSLALSRGRGYNSPLHF.

This rearrangement joins TRBV29-1 to TRBJ2-7; maybe TRBD2 (7 bases). Germline CDR1 SQVTM, CDR2 ANQGSEA. The CDR3 is made up of 11 amino acids. V lost 8 bases, J lost 5 bases, and 13 bases lay in between. The CDR3 bases are TGCAGCTCTCGGGGGGCTAACGAGCAGTACTTC. This sequence encodes CSSRGANEQYF.

The rearrangement links TRBV13 to TRBJ1-1; weak D call: TRBD1 (6 bases). CDR1 PRHDT and CDR2 FYEKMQ come from the germline V gene (reference sequence). The CDR3 extends over 14 amino acids. Trimming pared 7 bases from V and 1 base from J, leaving 13 bases between. In DNA form, the CDR3 reads TGTGCCAGCAAAACGCCCAGGGGGAACACTGAAGCTTTCTTT. Its protein product is CASKTPRGNTEAFF. Full variable domain (missing parts from reference TRBV13 and TRBJ1-1): AAGVIQSPRHLIKEKRETATLKCYPIPRHDTVYWYQQGPGQDPQFLISFYEKMQSDKGSIPDRFSAQQFSDYHSELNMSSLELGDSALYFCASKTPRGNTEAFFGQGTRLTVV.

The chain carries TRBV4-3 and TRBJ2-6; tentative D call: TRBD2 (6 bases). CDR1 LGHNA and CDR2 YSLEER come from the germline V gene. V was trimmed by 1 base and J by 2 bases, leaving 15 bases between them. CDR3 length equals 18 residues. The CDR3 region is CASSQARGRRAGANVLTF. In DNA form, the CDR3 reads TGCGCCAGCAGCCAAGCGAGAGGGCGGAGGGCTGGGGCCAACGTCCTGACTTTC.

The rearrangement joins TRBV7-3 to TRBJ2-3; 7 nucleotides line up with TRBD2. Per the germline V gene, CDR1 is SGHTA and CDR2 is FQGTGA. This CDR3 has 17 amino acids. Trimming took 1 base from V and 6 from J; bases not matched to a gene: 13. The DNA for the CDR3 is TGTGCCAGCAGCTTAATGAGGAGCGGGACCAAGGGGGATACGCAGTATTTT. Translating it yields CASSLMRSGTKGDTQYF. Variable domain in full (rest from reference TRBV7-3 and TRBJ2-3): GAGVSQTPSNKVTEKGKYVELRCDPISGHTALYWYRQSLGQGPEFLIYFQGTGAADDSGLPNDRFFAVRPEGSVSTLKIQRTERGDSAVYLCASSLMRSGTKGDTQYFGPGTRLTVL.

The J gene is TRBJ2-1, the V gene TRBV19, with D possibly being TRBD1 (6 bases). Per the germline V gene, CDR1 is LNHDA and CDR2 is SQIVND (reference sequence). Trimming took 5 bases from V and 4 from J, leaving 12 bases between them. CDR3 length: 14 amino acids. CDR3 residues: CASSAKDRYNEQFF. The CDR3 nucleotides are TGTGCCAGTAGTGCAAAGGACAGATACAATGAGCAGTTCTTC.

This chain uses TRBV15 with TRBJ1-1; D is undetermined. The CDR3 covers 15 residues. V was trimmed by 1 base and J by 4 bases, leaving 13 bases between them. Germline CDR1 LNHNV, CDR2 YYDKDF (reference sequence). The CDR3 spells CATSRVSGIPTEAFF. CDR3 nucleotide sequence: TGTGCCACCAGCAGAGTTTCAGGAATCCCCACTGAAGCTTTCTTT.

The chain uses TRBV7-9 and TRBJ2-7; 7 bases match TRBD2. CDR1 is SEHNR and CDR2 is FQNEAQ in the germline V gene (reference sequence). The CDR3 extends over 14 amino acids. V shed 5 bases, J shed 1 base, and the junction held 5 bases outside the gene matches. This chain's CDR3 is CASSPKRGSYEQYF. The CDR3 nucleotides read TGTGCCAGCAGCCCAAAGCGGGGTTCCTACGAGCAGTACTTC.

This chain links TRBV19 with TRBJ2-7, with D tentatively TRBD1 (6 bases). The CDR3 is made up of 12 amino acids. V was cut by 0 bases and J by 6 bases, with 6 bases left in between. In germline, CDR1 is LNHDA, CDR2 SQIVND (reference sequence). The CDR3 region is CASSIEGAEQYF. The DNA for the CDR3 is TGTGCCAGTAGTATAGAGGGGGCCGAGCAGTACTTC.

This rearrangement joins TRBV9 to TRBJ2-3; 9 positions match TRBD2. Germline V lookup: CDR1 SGDLS, CDR2 YYNGEE. V was pared by 5 bases and J by 3 bases, with 10 bases of the junction left unmatched. This CDR3 has 16 amino acids. This chain's CDR3 is CASSYGAGGPTDTQYF. Here the CDR3 DNA reads TGTGCCAGCAGTTACGGGGCGGGAGGGCCAACAGATACGCAGTATTTT.

The chain links TRBV19 to TRBJ2-5; 7 bases align to TRBD1. Germline loops: CDR1 LNHDA, CDR2 SQIVND (reference sequence). Trimming cost V 5 bases and J 4 bases; bases outside gene matches: 4. The CDR3 consists of 13 residues. CDR3 protein: CASSWTGRETQYF. CDR3 sequence (DNA): TGTGCCAGTAGTTGGACAGGTAGAGAGACCCAGTACTTC.

The chain employs TRBV7-3 and TRBJ2-3; D possibly corresponds to TRBD1 (6 bases). The CDR3 runs to 14 residues. The germline V gene has CDR1 SGHTA and CDR2 FQGTGA. V was cut by 5 bases and J by 6 bases, with 15 bases left in between. The CDR3 is CASSQRSQGDTQYF. The CDR3 nucleotides are TGTGCCAGCAGCCAAAGGAGCCAGGGGGATACGCAGTATTTT.

The V gene is TRBV6-5, the J gene TRBJ1-3; D might be TRBD1 (6 bases). This CDR3 is 14 amino acids long. CDR1 is MNHEY, CDR2 SVGAGI, per germline. The ends were cut back, 6 bases at V and 0 bases at J, with 9 bases in the middle. The CDR3 loop is CASRPRGSGNTIYF. The CDR3 DNA is TGTGCCAGCAGACCCAGGGGCTCTGGAAACACCATATATTTT.

CDR3 residues: CASSLSSGRATEQFF. DNA of the CDR3: TGTGCCAGCAGCTTATCTAGCGGGAGGGCCACCGAGCAGTTCTTC. This chain joins TRBV11-2 and TRBJ2-1; TRBD2 aligns across 12 bases. There are 15 residues in the CDR3. From germline, CDR1 is SGHAT and CDR2 FQNNGV. V lost 2 bases to trimming and J lost 10 bases; unmatched junction nucleotides: 6. Full variable domain (rest looked up from reference TRBV11-2 and TRBJ2-1): EAGVAQSPRYKIIEKRQSVAFWCNPISGHATLYWYQQILGQGPKLLIQFQNNGVVDDSQLPKDRFSAERLKGVDSTLKIQPAKLEDSAVYLCASSLSSGRATEQFFGPGTRLTVL.

The chain recombines TRBV19 with TRBJ2-2; tentatively, D is TRBD2 (6 bases). The CDR3 has 15 amino acids. V lost 9 bases and J 1 base, leaving 15 bases between the germline ends. Germline CDR1 and CDR2: LNHDA and SQIVND (reference sequence). The CDR3 sequence is CASKPGTGNTGELFF. CDR3 DNA: TGTGCCAGCAAACCCGGGACTGGGAACACCGGGGAGCTGTTTTTT.

The rearrangement joins TRBV7-8 to TRBJ2-3; 7 bases line up with TRBD1. Germline V lookup: CDR1 SGHVS, CDR2 FQNEAQ. CDR3 size: 19 residues. J was trimmed by 2 bases and V by 1 base; bases with no gene match: 15. CDR3 coding DNA: TGTGCCAGCAGCTTAGTGCGATTGTTTGGGACAGAAAACACAGATACGCAGTATTTT. It encodes CASSLVRLFGTENTDTQYF.

In this sample, this clone turned up once. The V gene is TRBV30, the J gene TRBJ2-5, with a weak D call TRBD1 (6 bases). The CDR3 runs to 15 residues. Germline loops: CDR1 GTSNPN, CDR2 SVGIG (reference sequence). Trimming removed 1 base at V and 5 bases at J, with 17 bases between. The CDR3 DNA sequence: TGTGCCTGGAGTGGCTGGACAGCCCCGGGTGAGACCCAGTACTTC. This translates into CAWSGWTAPGETQYF.

The rearrangement links TRBV19 to TRBJ2-3, with TRBD1 matching over 7 bases. Germline CDR1 reads LNHDA; CDR2 reads SQIVND (reference sequence). The CDR3 consists of 14 residues. Losses at the gene ends were 6 bases for V and 1 base for J; bases not matched to a gene: 4. The CDR3 region is CASRTTGGTDTQYF. CDR3 DNA: TGTGCCAGTAGGACTACAGGGGGCACAGATACGCAGTATTTT.

This clone was detected only a few times. The chain links TRBV10-3 to TRBJ2-2; D might be TRBD2 (5 bases). CDR3 size: 16 residues. Germline-derived CDR1 and CDR2 are ENHRY and SYGVKD. The germline V and J ends were trimmed by 10 bases and 5 bases, with 23 bases remaining between them. CDR3 protein: CATSNEGSTLTGELFF. The CDR3 DNA reads TGTGCCACCTCCAATGAGGGAAGCACCCTGACCGGGGAGCTGTTTTTT.

Notes on this clone: Mismatch with germline at one junction end may stem from a read error. The chain couples TRBV6-5 to TRBJ2-7; no clear D gene. This CDR3 has 15 residues. Looked up from germline, CDR1 is MNHEY and CDR2 is SVGAGI. CDR3 amino acids: CASSYSGVSSYEQYF. CDR3 coding DNA: TGTGCCAGCAGTTACTCTGGCGTTAGCTCCTACGAGCAGTACTTT.

This clone was seen only once. The rearrangement joins TRBV5-1 to TRBJ2-7; D is possibly TRBD2 (6 bases). Trimming shortened V by 0 bases and J by 2 bases, and 12 bases separated the two germline ends. This CDR3 comprises 15 residues. The germline V gene has CDR1 SGHRS and CDR2 YFSETQ. CDR3 DNA sequence: TGCGCCAGCAGCTTGGTGCGGGGCGTAGCCTACGAGCAGTACTTC. It codes for CASSLVRGVAYEQYF.